The rows below give T cell receptor beta chains drawn from one sample of a study of T cells in Graves' hyperthyroidism and ophthalmopathy. One entry per CDR3 protein, called by TCRdb with MiXCR from the multiplex PCR reads. There are under 450,000 distinct CDR3 sequences in the sample; approximately 17% occur only once, and 30% to 40% lies in the top ten. Sequencing was performed on blood. All receptors derive from a woman aged 25 to 39 with Graves' hyperthyroidism that later progressed to Graves' ophthalmopathy. The CDR3 runs from the conserved cysteine through the conserved F or W. A D gene is named only where the DNA matches it firmly. Clone size is given for some rows only: seen once, a few or many times, or a class if the clone is expanded.

abundance	v_gene	d_gene	j_gene	len	CDR3aa	CDR3nt
few	TRBV7-9	TRBD2	TRBJ2-1	17	CASSLNQLAGGSNEQFF	TGTGCCAGCAGCCTTAACCAACTAGCGGGAGGCAGCAATGAGCAGTTCTTC
-	TRBV30	-	TRBJ1-6	14	CAWSVGTDGSPLHF	TGTGCCTGGAGTGTGGGGACCGATGGTTCACCCCTCCACTTT
many	TRBV7-9	-	TRBJ2-7	14	CASSPGWQSYEQYF	TGTGCCAGCAGCCCCGGGTGGCAGTCTTACGAGCAGTACTTC
-	TRBV27	TRBD2	TRBJ2-3	14	CASSGGSHTDTQYF	TGTGCCAGCAGCGGGGGGAGCCACACAGATACGCAGTATTTT
few	TRBV6-2/TRBV6-3	TRBD2	TRBJ2-5	15	CASSMTSGGAETQYF	TGTGCCAGCAGCATGACTAGCGGGGGGGCGGAGACCCAGTACTTC
many	TRBV11-2	-	TRBJ1-6	17	CASSPGGGGSYNSPLHF	TGTGCCAGCAGCCCCGGGGGGGGCGGCTCCTATAATTCACCCCTCCACTTT
many	TRBV3-1	-	TRBJ2-1	19	CASSQVPGLRELSYNEQFF	TGTGCCAGCAGCCAAGTACCGGGACTTCGGGAGCTGTCCTACAATGAGCAGTTCTTC
-	TRBV20-1	TRBD2	TRBJ2-5	14	CSAQGGLAEETQYF	TGCAGTGCTCAAGGGGGACTAGCGGAAGAGACCCAGTACTTC
many	TRBV3-1	TRBD2	TRBJ2-3	14	CASKGTSTTDTQYF	TGTGCCAGCAAGGGGACTAGCACCACAGATACGCAGTATTTT
-	TRBV7-9	-	TRBJ2-1	17	CASSSPGGRGPYNEQFF	TGTGCCAGCAGCTCCCCTGGGGGGCGGGGCCCCTACAATGAGCAGTTCTTC
many	TRBV7-9	-	TRBJ2-7	14	CASSLDAGTYEQYF	TGTGCCAGCAGCTTAGATGCAGGGACCTACGAGCAGTACTTC
few	TRBV5-1	-	TRBJ1-2	13	CASSVTDNYGYTF	TGCGCCAGCAGCGTGACAGATAACTATGGCTACACCTTC
-	TRBV7-9	-	TRBJ1-1	14	CASRETTGNTEAFF	TGTGCCAGCAGAGAAACAACAGGGAACACTGAAGCTTTCTTT
-	TRBV4-1	-	TRBJ2-2	21	CASSQVARGGSLSLNTGELFF	TGCGCCAGCAGCCAAGTCGCAAGGGGGGGCTCCCTCTCTTTAAACACCGGGGAGCTGTTTTTT
-	TRBV6-1	TRBD1	TRBJ2-1	15	CASSATGFGDIEQFF	TGTGCCAGCAGTGCGACAGGGTTCGGGGACATTGAGCAGTTCTTC
many	TRBV4-1	-	TRBJ1-1	19	CASSPRPLPTKGVTTEAFF	TGCGCCAGCAGCCCCCGGCCGCTCCCGACAAAAGGGGTTACCACTGAAGCTTTCTTT
few	TRBV19	TRBD2	TRBJ2-6	21	CASSSGTSNLWGRPGANVLTF	TGTGCCAGTAGTTCAGGGACTAGCAACCTTTGGGGGCGCCCTGGGGCCAACGTCCTGACTTTC
-	TRBV6-1	-	TRBJ1-1	15	CASSPFRVEYTEAFF	TGTGCCAGCAGTCCCTTTAGGGTGGAGTACACTGAAGCTTTCTTT
many	TRBV12-3/TRBV12-4	-	TRBJ1-1	16	CASSPPGAPFNTEAFF	TGTGCCAGCAGTCCCCCAGGGGCCCCTTTCAACACTGAAGCTTTCTTT
many	TRBV28	-	TRBJ2-3	19	CASSPQGLGGGGSTDTQYF	TGTGCCAGCAGTCCACAGGGACTTGGTGGCGGGGGCAGCACAGATACGCAGTATTTT
many	TRBV24-1	TRBD1	TRBJ1-5	16	CATSDRGQGGNQPQHF	TGTGCCACCAGTGATCGGGGACAGGGGGGCAATCAGCCCCAGCATTTT
-	TRBV20-1	-	TRBJ1-1	15	CSARISGAPYTEAFF	TGCAGTGCTAGAATTTCAGGGGCTCCGTACACTGAAGCTTTCTTT
few	TRBV29-1	TRBD2	TRBJ2-3	13	CSVTSGNTDTQYF	TGCAGCGTGACTAGCGGGAACACAGATACGCAGTATTTT
few	TRBV6-5	-	TRBJ2-7	15	CASSYSDGEYYEQYF	TGTGCCAGCAGTTACTCCGACGGGGAGTACTACGAGCAGTACTTC
-	TRBV10-2	-	TRBJ1-4	12	CASREWNEKLFF	TGCGCCAGCAGGGAGTGGAATGAAAAACTGTTTTTT
many	TRBV4-1	-	TRBJ2-1	16	CASSQVRGNGYNEQFF	TGCGCCAGCAGCCAAGTCCGAGGAAACGGTTACAATGAGCAGTTCTTC
many	TRBV28	-	TRBJ2-3	15	CASSMGSAHTDTQYF	TGTGCCAGCAGTATGGGTAGTGCCCACACAGATACGCAGTATTTT
-	TRBV6-1	TRBD2	TRBJ2-3	16	CASSESAGEFPDTQYF	TGTGCCAGCAGTGAATCGGCGGGAGAGTTCCCAGATACGCAGTATTTT
many	TRBV28	-	TRBJ1-2	13	CASTLEGDYGYTF	TGTGCCAGCACCCTTGAGGGCGACTATGGCTACACCTTC
-	TRBV10-2	-	TRBJ2-3	14	CASRIEGPADTQYF	TGCGCCAGCAGAATCGAGGGGCCCGCAGATACGCAGTATTTT
many	TRBV3-1	-	TRBJ1-1	13	CASSYSVGAEAFF	TGTGCCAGCAGCTACTCGGTTGGGGCTGAAGCTTTCTTT
-	TRBV6-2/TRBV6-3	TRBD1	TRBJ2-7	15	CASLNGGQGAYEQYF	TGTGCCAGCCTTAACGGTGGACAGGGGGCCTACGAGCAGTACTTC
-	TRBV5-1	-	TRBJ2-7	16	CASSLVRGDSTYEQYF	TGCGCCAGCAGCTTGGTCCGGGGGGACAGCACCTACGAGCAGTACTTC
many	TRBV6-5	TRBD1	TRBJ2-2	16	CASSHYRGPNTGELFF	TGTGCCAGCAGCCACTACAGGGGCCCGAACACCGGGGAGCTGTTTTTT
-	TRBV3-1	-	TRBJ1-1	13	CASSQDSGVGAFF	TGTGCCAGCAGCCAAGATTCCGGGGTCGGGGCTTTCTTT
many	TRBV30	-	TRBJ1-2	16	CAWSSLSTKGDYGYTF	TGTGCCTGGAGTTCACTATCGACAAAGGGAGACTATGGCTACACCTTC
-	TRBV5-1	TRBD2	TRBJ2-7	17	CASSLVGGGLSSYEQYF	TGCGCCAGCAGCTTGGTAGGCGGGGGGCTAAGCTCCTACGAGCAGTACTTC
many	TRBV27	-	TRBJ2-1	13	CASSEHRDNEQFF	TGTGCCAGCAGTGAACACAGGGATAATGAGCAGTTCTTC
many	TRBV28	-	TRBJ1-6	15	CASSLSGLPNSPLHF	TGTGCCAGCAGTTTATCGGGACTCCCTAATTCACCCCTCCACTTT
many	TRBV20-1	-	TRBJ2-1	13	CSARGSSLSEQFF	TGCAGTGCTAGAGGGTCTAGTCTCAGTGAGCAGTTCTTC
many	TRBV25-1	-	TRBJ2-1	16	CASSEIGGGSYNEQFF	TGTGCCAGCAGTGAAATTGGCGGCGGCTCCTACAATGAGCAGTTCTTC
few	TRBV18	-	TRBJ2-2	17	CASSPDASWRGTGELFF	TGTGCCAGCTCACCTGACGCTAGTTGGAGGGGTACCGGGGAGCTGTTTTTT
few	TRBV6-6	-	TRBJ2-1	16	CASSYVAVGSYNEQFF	TGTGCCAGCAGTTACGTGGCTGTTGGGTCCTACAATGAGCAGTTCTTC
few	TRBV6-2/TRBV6-3	TRBD2	TRBJ2-1	15	CASSGSTSGVREQFF	TGTGCCAGCAGTGGCTCCACTAGCGGGGTTCGTGAGCAGTTCTTC
many	TRBV2	-	TRBJ1-3	14	CASSFDRSGNTIYF	TGTGCCAGCAGTTTCGACAGATCTGGAAACACCATATATTTT
-	TRBV7-2	TRBD1	TRBJ1-2	15	CASSARTGDLGGYTF	TGTGCCAGCAGCGCCCGGACAGGGGATTTGGGGGGCTACACCTTC
many	TRBV6-5	TRBD2	TRBJ2-1	15	CASSYFAGAHNEQFF	TGTGCCAGCAGTTACTTCGCGGGAGCTCACAATGAGCAGTTCTTC
few	TRBV6-5	-	TRBJ1-1	16	CASSSRSGPMNTEAFF	TGTGCCAGCAGTTCCCGGTCAGGCCCTATGAACACTGAAGCTTTCTTT
-	TRBV18	-	TRBJ1-2	15	CASSLTWGVDYGYTF	TGTGCCAGCTCACTTACGTGGGGCGTGGACTATGGCTACACCTTC
few	TRBV2	TRBD1	TRBJ1-3	16	CASARTGDPGGNTIYF	TGTGCCAGCGCCCGGACAGGGGACCCGGGGGGAAACACCATATATTTT
-	TRBV6-1	-	TRBJ2-1	15	CASSDDSGTYNEQFF	TGTGCCAGCAGTGACGATAGCGGAACCTACAATGAGCAGTTCTTC
-	TRBV4-1	-	TRBJ1-5	15	CASSQVDGRTGPQHF	TGCGCCAGCAGCCAAGTCGACGGACGCACTGGTCCCCAGCATTTT
medium-sized	TRBV6-1	-	TRBJ1-1	13	CASSDRENTEAFF	TGTGCCAGCAGTGACAGAGAGAACACTGAAGCTTTCTTT
few	TRBV5-1	TRBD2	TRBJ2-1	14	CASSRTSGRGEEFF	TGCGCCAGCAGCCGGACTAGCGGGAGAGGGGAGGAGTTCTTC
many	TRBV27	-	TRBJ1-6	19	CASSFTQGVEPRRGSPLHF	TGTGCCAGCAGTTTCACACAGGGAGTTGAGCCAAGGAGAGGTTCACCCCTCCACTTT
many	TRBV6-5	-	TRBJ2-3	16	CASSYEGLGRTDTQYF	TGTGCCAGCAGTTACGAGGGTTTGGGACGCACAGATACGCAGTATTTT
many	TRBV2	-	TRBJ2-1	14	CASTGELGTNEQFF	TGTGCCAGCACCGGTGAGTTAGGGACGAATGAGCAGTTCTTC
many	TRBV10-3	-	TRBJ1-3	16	CAISTGLLGTGNTIYF	TGTGCCATCAGTACAGGGTTACTCGGAACCGGAAACACCATATATTTT
many	TRBV9	TRBD2	TRBJ2-7	15	CASSVSPAGGYEQYF	TGTGCCAGCAGCGTATCCCCCGCGGGGGGCTACGAGCAGTACTTC